This T cell receptor beta chain originates from a study of blood T cell repertoires in COVID-19. Study overall: Researchers got acute and convalescent COVID-19 samples from the United States, Italy and Spain. T cells, B-cell-depleted T cells, or PBMCs provided the cDNA or gDNA that served as material.

The assay was immunoSEQ multiplex PCR, and TCRdb's table has in-frame clones only and misses some. The repertoire has about 310,000 clones, over 85% of them found once; the top ten carry over 8.5%. Enrolled through a virtual design, the participants were between 18 and 89 years of age and came from approximately 25 US areas. Recovered participants had two consecutive negative NP/OP PCR tests, healthcare professional clearance, or symptom resolution. The junction had 11 bases not matched to a gene; V was cut back by 2 bases and J by 5 bases. Germline CDR1 is SGHRS and CDR2 is YFSETQ. The CDR3 sequence is 16 residues long.

The source is a woman in her twenties or thirties who had recovered from COVID-19. The sequencing sample was made of PBMCs or T cells enriched from blood (not recorded which). V and J are TRBV5-1 and TRBJ2-7, with TRBD1 matching over 9 bases. The CDR3 DNA is TGCGCCAGCAGCTTCCAGGGACAGGGCGGGGGCAACGAGCAGTACTTC. Its translation: CASSFQGQGGGNEQYF.